This T cell receptor (beta chain) was sequenced for a study of shared clonotypes between healthy human individuals. The wider study: The cohort had two women and a few men, ages 18 to 49. CD4 naive and memory got three plates each, CD8 naive two, CD8 memory one.

Germline V gene data show CDR1 as SEHNR and CDR2 as FQNEAQ (reference sequence). The CDR3 has 14 residues. Deletions cut 6 bases from V and 2 bases from J, with 14 bases between. Libraries were prepared by immunoSEQ multiplex PCR; TCRdb keeps only in-frame clonotypes and omits some of them. This sample has about 2.4 million clones; 90% to 95% occur once, and the top ten carry more than 0.35%. This TCR derives from a man between 18 and 35 years old in good health. Some clones in this sample may be carry-over from other donors' samples. The chain joins TRBV7-9 to TRBJ2-7, with D tentatively TRBD1 (6 bases). The sequencing sample was made of naive CD4+ T cells from PBMCs. Indicated subset: CD45RA+ positively selected. The DNA of the CDR3 is TGTGCCAGCAGGGGGGCGGATTCCACCTACGAGCAGTACTTC. The encoded protein is CASRGADSTYEQYF.